Described below is a single T cell receptor beta chain sequence and its context. This clonotype has ten or more counts. The target of this receptor is not known. No much larger clonotype is one base removed from it; base qualities were not supplied. The sample originates from a study of T-cell reconstitution after alpha-beta-depleted transplantation in children (dated by TCRdb to between 2015 and 2016). With regard to the full study: T-cell immune reconstitution after TCRalphabeta/CD19-depleted allogeneic hematopoietic cell transplantation in children was quantitatively tracked in the study by means of TCR repertoire profiling. Broad study findings and their caveats: In some patients, the high TCRbeta diversity seen at day 60 was put down to recipient T cells and intrathymic progenitors that had survived conditioning. The frequencies of hyperexpanded clones fell over the following months, and after one year, T-cell counts and TCRbeta diversity were mostly attributed to newly produced T cells. The apparently early recovery of alphabetaT-cell counts about two months after transplant reportedly depended on only several hundred rapidly expanded clones that came from non-depleted graft cells.

The library was prepared using PCR. Sequencing took place on an Illumina HiSeq 2500. Molecular barcoding was employed in the preparation of TCR libraries, with unique molecular identifiers being used to normalize TCRbeta repertoire quantification. The public reads were reprocessed in TCRdb via fastp at Q25 and MiXCR, keeping in-frame beta chains. Identical CDR3 protein sequences are pooled into one entry, listed with their most common genes and DNA. This sample holds some 200,000 distinct CDR3 sequences; 6.6% were observed only once. The ten largest clones capture 5.5% of the sample. The sample's treatment or condition, from its label and the paper: allogeneic hematopoietic cell transplantation with graft depleted of TCRalphabeta T cells and CD19 B cells. TCRalphabeta/CD19-depleted allogeneic hematopoietic cell grafts were given to the transplant recipients, all of whom were children. Its CDR3 holds 16 amino acids, cysteine through phenylalanine. Just CDR3 DNA is preserved here, 48 bases in frame from base 1. CDR1 and CDR2 were assigned from the germline V gene as SGHAT and FQNNGV. Between the V and J ends, shortened by 3 bases and 3 bases respectively, the junction contains 18 bases.

The origin of this receptor is a boy aged 2 to 10 with acute lymphoblastic leukemia, due to receive a stem cell transplant. The chain joins TRBV11-2 to TRBJ2-7; matching of 6 bases hints at TRBD1 as the D gene. Material: PBMCs, obtained before TCRalphabeta/CD19-depleted stem cell transplant. CDR3 region: CASSLDSYRPNYEQYF. The bases read TGTGCCAGCAGCTTGGACAGTTATAGACCAAACTACGAGCAGTACTTC.